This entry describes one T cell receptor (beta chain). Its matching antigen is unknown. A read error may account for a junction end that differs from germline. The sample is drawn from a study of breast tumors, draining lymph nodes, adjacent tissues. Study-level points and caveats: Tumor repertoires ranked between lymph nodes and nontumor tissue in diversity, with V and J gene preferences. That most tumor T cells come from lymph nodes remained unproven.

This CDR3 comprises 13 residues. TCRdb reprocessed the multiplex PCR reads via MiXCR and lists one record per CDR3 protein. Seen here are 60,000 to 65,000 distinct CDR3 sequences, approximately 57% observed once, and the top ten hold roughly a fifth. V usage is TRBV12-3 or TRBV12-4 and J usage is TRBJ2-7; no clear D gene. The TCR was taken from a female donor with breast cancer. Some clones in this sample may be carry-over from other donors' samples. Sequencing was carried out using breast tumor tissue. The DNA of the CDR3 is TGTGCCAGCAGTTTCCAGGATTCCTACGAGCAGTGCTTC. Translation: CASSFQDSYEQCF.